This T cell receptor (beta chain) was obtained from a study of blood T cell repertoires in COVID-19. Study in general: In each case, the material was cDNA or gDNA derived from T cells, B-cell-depleted T cells, or PBMCs.

This table comes from immunoSEQ multiplex PCR, and its TCRdb copy is limited to in-frame clones, with some not included. This table has around 250,000 clones, about nine tenths appearing once. This clone was detected a few times. CDR1 MNHNS and CDR2 SASEGT come from the germline V gene. The CDR3 covers 15 residues. The V gene end was trimmed by 1 base and the J gene end by 2 bases; junction bases not matched to a gene: 5. The clonotype comes from a human donor in a cohort exposed to, infected with or recovered from COVID-19 (not recorded which). The donor label of this sample is uncertain. Source material: PBMCs or T cells enriched from blood (not recorded which). The V call is TRBV6-1, the J call TRBJ2-7; 7 nucleotides align to TRBD1. The CDR3: CASSEVGGRAYEQYF. In nucleotides, the CDR3 is TGTGCCAGCAGTGAAGTAGGGGGCCGGGCCTACGAGCAGTACTTC.